Below are 29 T cell receptor beta chains sequenced from a single sample in a study of blood T cell repertoires in COVID-19. Clones were read by immunoSEQ multiplex PCR, and TCRdb kept only the in-frame ones, dropping some. Counted here are approximately 61,000 clones, roughly 80% occurring once; the ten biggest clones make up 5.5%. The sequenced sample was peripheral blood. These receptors came from a woman aged 70 to 79 with acute or convalescent COVID-19.

This clone was seen a single time. The chain couples TRBV11-2 to TRBJ2-2; D uncertain. This CDR3 is built from 13 residues. V was clipped by 3 bases and J by 7 bases, with 9 bases between them. CDR1 and CDR2 (germline): SGHAT, FQNNGV. For the CDR3, the DNA is TGTGCCAGCAGCTTCCGCGTTGACGGGGAGCTGTTTTTT. It is translated as CASSFRVDGELFF.

This clone occurred a few times. This chain links TRBV19 with TRBJ1-2; D may be TRBD1 (6 bases). CDR1 LNHDA and CDR2 SQIVND come from the germline V gene (reference sequence). Trimming took 4 bases from V and 5 from J, leaving 11 bases between them. The CDR3 loop spans 13 amino acids. CDR3 amino acids: CASSSQGWYGYTF. The CDR3 region has the DNA TGTGCCAGTAGTAGTCAGGGGTGGTATGGCTACACCTTC.

The chain uses TRBV11-1 and TRBJ2-7, with 7 bases identical to TRBD1. Germline CDR1 and CDR2: SGHAT and FQDESV (reference sequence). The J segment lost 7 bases and the V segment lost 5 bases, leaving 8 bases of the junction unmatched. The CDR3 spans 13 residues. CDR3 bases: TGTGCCAGCAGCCAGACAGGGCTGAGGGAGCAGTACTTC. Encoded protein: CASSQTGLREQYF.

CDR3 sequence (DNA): TGTGCCAGCGCCAAACGGGACAGTTCACCCCTCCACTTT. This gives the protein CASAKRDSSPLHF. The chain uses TRBV2 and TRBJ1-6; TRBD1 aligns across 7 bases. The length of the CDR3 is 13 residues. Germline-derived CDR1 and CDR2 are SNHLY and FYNNEI. Losses at the gene ends were 8 bases for V and 9 bases for J; bases not matched to a gene: 7.

This clone was picked up a small number of times. The chain joins TRBV5-1 to TRBJ2-7; D may be TRBD1 (5 bases). Per the germline V gene, CDR1 is SGHRS and CDR2 is YFSETQ. CDR3 length: 11 residues. The ends were cut back, 6 bases at V and 4 bases at J, with 8 bases in the middle. In nucleotides, the CDR3 is TGCGCCAGCACAGGGCAGTACGAGCAGTACTTC. Translating it yields CASTGQYEQYF.

The genes are TRBV19 and TRBJ2-5; the match to TRBD2 covers 12 bases. The V and J ends lost 3 bases and 4 bases, in that order; junction bases with no gene match: 3. The length of the CDR3 is 15 residues. Germline CDR1 is LNHDA and CDR2 is SQIVND (reference sequence). The CDR3 nucleotides read TGTGCCAGTAGTATTTCTAGCGGGGGGGTAGAGACCCAGTACTTC. This sequence encodes CASSISSGGVETQYF.

This chain uses TRBV7-2 with TRBJ2-3; tentative D call: TRBD2 (6 bases). The length of the CDR3 is 18 residues. CDR1 is SGHTA, CDR2 FQGNSA, per germline. V lost 2 bases and J lost 1, with 19 bases in between. The CDR3 sequence: CASSLRPRETPRTDTQYF. CDR3 DNA: TGTGCCAGCAGCTTAAGGCCCCGGGAGACTCCCCGCACAGATACGCAGTATTTT.

This clone occurred a few times. DNA of the CDR3: TGTGCCAGCAGCTTATCCGGGACAGTTTTACAGCCCCAGCATTTT. It is translated as CASSLSGTVLQPQHF. This rearrangement joins TRBV7-9 to TRBJ1-5; 7 positions match TRBD1. Germline CDR1 is SEHNR and CDR2 is FQNEAQ (reference sequence). This CDR3 has 15 residues. J was trimmed by 7 bases and V by 2 bases; bases with no gene match: 8.

The chain uses TRBV9 and TRBJ2-3; D perhaps matches TRBD2 (6 bases). The V and J ends lost 0 bases and 2 bases respectively, with 10 bases between them. The CDR3 runs 15 residues. Germline V gene sequence: CDR1 SGDLS, CDR2 YYNGEE. CDR3 DNA: TGTGCCAGCAGCGTAGCTGCGGGGTTCACAGATACGCAGTATTTT. Its translation: CASSVAAGFTDTQYF. Together with reference TRBV9 and TRBJ2-3, the CDR3 gives the full variable domain: DSGVTQTPKHLITATGQRVTLRCSPRSGDLSVYWYQQSLDQGLQFLIQYYNGEERAKGNILERFSAQQFPDLHSELNLSSLELGDSALYFCASSVAAGFTDTQYFGPGTRLTVL.

V usage is TRBV5-6 and J usage is TRBJ2-5, with 12 bases lining up with TRBD2. V shed 1 base and J 7 bases; nucleotides not matched to a gene: 2. CDR3 length: 14 residues. The V gene's germline CDR1 is SGHDT and CDR2 YYEEEE. The CDR3 coding sequence is TGTGCCAGCAGCTTGCAACTAGCGGGGGGGACCCAGTACTTC. Amino acid sequence: CASSLQLAGGTQYF.

The gene calls are TRBV4-2 and TRBJ2-5; weak D call: TRBD2 (5 bases). Germline V gene sequence: CDR1 LGHNA, CDR2 YNFKEQ. The CDR3 totals 13 residues. Trimming removed 0 bases at V and 3 bases at J, with 5 bases between. The CDR3 DNA reads TGTGCCAGCAGCCAAGAGAGGGAAGAGACCCAGTACTTC. Its protein is CASSQEREETQYF.

V usage is TRBV2 and J usage is TRBJ2-7, with TRBD1 matching 10 bases. With 5 bases clipped from V and 4 bases from J, the junction kept 5 bases outside the gene matches. CDR1 and CDR2 from the germline V gene are SNHLY and FYNNEI. The length of the CDR3 is 14 residues. CDR3 sequence: CASSLGQGGYEQYF. As DNA, the CDR3 is TGTGCCAGCAGTCTAGGACAGGGGGGATACGAGCAGTACTTC.

The V and J genes are TRBV7-2 and TRBJ2-2; 11 positions agree with TRBD2. The CDR3 has 13 residues. The V and J ends lost 2 bases and 11 bases, in that order; junction bases with no gene match: 1. The germline V gene encodes CDR1 SGHTA and CDR2 FQGNSA. The CDR3 spells CASSLTSGGELFF. The CDR3 coding sequence is TGTGCCAGCAGCTTAACTAGCGGGGGTGAGCTGTTTTTT.

The chain joins TRBV27 to TRBJ2-5; TRBD1 agrees at 9 bases. CDR3 length equals 16 residues. V lost 3 bases, J lost 0 bases, and 5 bases stayed unmatched. CDR1 is MNHEY and CDR2 is SMNVEV in the germline V gene (reference sequence). CDR3 bases: TGTGCCAGCAGTTTGTTGGGACAGGGTCACCAAGAGACCCAGTACTTC. Translated, it gives CASSLLGQGHQETQYF.

The V gene is TRBV9, the J gene TRBJ1-1; no clear D gene. The CDR3 is 14 residues long. CDR1 and CDR2 (germline): SGDLS, YYNGEE. Trimming took 0 bases from V and 0 from J, leaving 6 bases between them. The CDR3 loop reads CASSVAGVNTEAFF. The CDR3 DNA reads as TGTGCCAGCAGCGTAGCCGGGGTGAACACTGAAGCTTTCTTT.

Only one count was recorded for this clone. The gene calls are TRBV6-5 and TRBJ2-1; a weak D match, TRBD2 (6 bases). V was pared by 6 bases and J by 5 bases, with 14 bases between. Germline CDR1 reads MNHEY; CDR2 reads SVGAGI. This CDR3 comprises 14 residues. CDR3 region: CASRKRGSHNEQFF. CDR3 DNA: TGTGCCAGCAGGAAACGGGGGTCGCACAATGAGCAGTTCTTC.

The sample holds one count of this clone. This chain connects TRBV4-2 to TRBJ2-5; D possibly corresponds to TRBD1 (8 bases). V was shortened by 3 bases and J by 6 bases, with 20 bases between the two germline ends. The germline V gene has CDR1 LGHNA and CDR2 YNFKEQ. The CDR3 spans 16 residues. DNA for the CDR3: TGTGCCAGCAGCCAGGAAACAGGGGGGGTTTTGAAGACCCAGTACTTC. This codes for CASSQETGGVLKTQYF.

This rearrangement joins TRBV18 to TRBJ2-5; a possible D gene is TRBD2 (7 bases). This CDR3 region has 14 residues. V dropped 0 bases and J dropped 7 bases, with 12 bases sitting between them. The V gene's germline CDR1 is KGHSH and CDR2 LQKENI. The CDR3 region has the DNA TGTGCCAGCTCACCACCAGGACGGGGGGCGACCCAGTACTTC. As protein: CASSPPGRGATQYF.

The chain is built from TRBV7-3 and TRBJ2-3; D gene ambiguous. Germline lookup yields CDR1 SGHTA and CDR2 FQGTGA. The CDR3 runs 17 residues. Trimming removed 2 bases from V and 3 bases from J, with 18 bases in between. The DNA of the CDR3 is TGTGCCAGCAGCTTACGCGCCCGGAGCCATGGGACAGATACGCAGTATTTT. Encoded protein: CASSLRARSHGTDTQYF.

The V call is TRBV7-3, the J call TRBJ2-1, with TRBD1 matching over 10 bases. This CDR3 contains 15 residues. The V segment lost 5 bases and the J segment 4 bases; nucleotides outside the gene matches: 5. Germline CDR1 and CDR2: SGHTA and FQGTGA. The CDR3 protein is CASSRDRGPYNEQFF. The CDR3 region has the DNA TGTGCCAGCAGCCGTGACAGGGGGCCATACAATGAGCAGTTCTTC.

The rearrangement joins TRBV6-1 to TRBJ2-1; TRBD2 matches 10 bases. The CDR3 loop spans 17 amino acids. V gave up 3 bases and J gave up 10 bases; unmatched junction bases: 15. CDR1 is MNHNS, CDR2 SASEGT, per germline. The CDR3 DNA reads TGTGCCAGCAGTGAGTTCCCCACCGGGACTAGCGCCCGGGAGCAGTTCTTC. Its protein product is CASSEFPTGTSAREQFF.

CDR3 amino acids: CASSLDHGNTIYF. CDR3 in DNA: TGTGCCAGCAGCTTAGATCATGGAAACACCATATATTTT. V is TRBV7-2 and J is TRBJ1-3; D is unclear. This CDR3 is built from 13 residues. V was pared by 1 base and J by 3 bases, with 4 bases between. Germline CDR1 is SGHTA and CDR2 is FQGNSA.

This chain joins TRBV5-4 and TRBJ1-6; D is possibly TRBD1 (5 bases). CDR3 length: 15 residues. CDR1 SGHNT and CDR2 YYREEE come from the germline V gene (reference sequence). The V end was cut by 3 bases, the J end by 7 bases, with 14 bases between. The CDR3 spells CASSSQGGWNSPLHF. The CDR3 nucleotides read TGTGCCAGCAGCTCCCAGGGTGGGTGGAATTCACCCCTCCACTTT. The full variable domain, its missing parts supplied by reference TRBV5-4 and TRBJ1-6, is ETGVTQSPTHLIKTRGQQVTLRCSSQSGHNTVSWYQQALGQGPQFIFQYYREEENGRGNFPPRFSGLQFPNYSSELNVNALELDDSALYLCASSSQGGWNSPLHFGNGTRLTVT.

The count of this clone is one. V usage is TRBV7-9 and J usage is TRBJ2-1; 15 bases fit TRBD2. Germline lookup yields CDR1 SEHNR and CDR2 FQNEAQ (reference sequence). V lost 5 bases, J lost 4 bases, and 6 bases stayed unmatched. The CDR3 covers 17 residues. The CDR3 DNA reads as TGTGCCAGCAGCCCCGGAGGACTAGCGGGGGGGTACAATGAGCAGTTCTTC. It translates to CASSPGGLAGGYNEQFF. The full variable domain, in which reference TRBV7-9 and TRBJ2-1 provide the parts outside the CDR3, is DTGVSQNPRHKITKRGQNVTFRCDPISEHNRLYWYRQTLGQGPEFLTYFQNEAQLEKSRLLSDRFSAERPKGSFSTLEIQRTEQGDSAMYLCASSPGGLAGGYNEQFFGPGTRLTVL.

J is TRBJ2-2 and V is TRBV9, with 12 positions matching TRBD2. There are 18 residues in the CDR3. Trimming took 6 bases from V and 7 from J; bases not matched to a gene: 16. Per the germline V gene, CDR1 is SGDLS and CDR2 is YYNGEE. The CDR3 loop reads CASTPGLAGRTGNGELFF. The CDR3 nucleotides are TGTGCCAGCACCCCGGGACTAGCGGGTCGAACCGGGAACGGGGAGCTGTTTTTT.

In this sample, this clone turned up many times. The chain couples TRBV2 to TRBJ2-1; 10 bases line up with TRBD2. This CDR3 has 19 residues. Germline assignment: CDR1 SNHLY and CDR2 FYNNEI. With V trimmed by 4 bases and J by 1 base, 13 bases remained unmatched. CDR3 in DNA: TGTGCCAGCAGTGTCCCGCCCAGCGGGGGGGGTACTTCCTACAATGAGCAGTTCTTC. Translated, it gives CASSVPPSGGGTSYNEQFF.

For the CDR3, the DNA is TGTGCCAGCAGCTCAGAATACCTACCAGGGGCCAATTCACCCCTCCACTTT. Encoded protein: CASSSEYLPGANSPLHF. The gene calls are TRBV21-1 and TRBJ1-6; the table's D call of TRBD1 was not tested on the DNA. TRBV21-1 is annotated as a pseudogene. This CDR3 comprises 17 residues.

This clone was observed a few times. The CDR3 nucleotides read TGTGCCAGCAGCTTAGTAGGGACAGGGGGCACCGGGGAGCTGTTTTTT. This gives the protein CASSLVGTGGTGELFF. V is TRBV7-2 and J is TRBJ2-2; 11 bases fit TRBD1. Germline V gene lookup returns CDR1 SGHTA and CDR2 FQGNSA. This CDR3 has 16 amino acids. V lost 1 base, J lost 4 bases, and 2 bases stayed unmatched.

The chain employs TRBV3-1 (or the pseudogene TRBV3-2) and TRBJ1-2; D is possibly TRBD1 (5 bases). Germline-derived CDR1 and CDR2 are LGHDT and YNNKEL (reference sequence). This CDR3 spans 13 amino acids. Trimming removed 0 bases at V and 5 bases at J, with 7 bases between. CDR3 nucleotide sequence: TGTGCCAGCAGCCAAGATAAGGGGTATGGCTACACCTTC. Protein: CASSQDKGYGYTF.